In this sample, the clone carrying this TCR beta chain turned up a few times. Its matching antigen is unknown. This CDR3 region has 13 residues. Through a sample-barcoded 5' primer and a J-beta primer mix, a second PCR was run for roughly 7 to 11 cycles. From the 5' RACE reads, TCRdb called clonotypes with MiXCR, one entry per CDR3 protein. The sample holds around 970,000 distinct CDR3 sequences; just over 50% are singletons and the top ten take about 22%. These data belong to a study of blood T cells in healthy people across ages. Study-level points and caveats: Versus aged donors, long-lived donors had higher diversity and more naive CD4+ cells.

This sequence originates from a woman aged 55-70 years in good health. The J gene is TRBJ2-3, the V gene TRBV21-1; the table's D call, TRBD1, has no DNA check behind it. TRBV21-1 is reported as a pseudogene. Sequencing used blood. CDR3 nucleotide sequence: TGTGCCAGCAAAGACAGGGCGACAGATACGCAGTATTTT. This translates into CASKDRATDTQYF.